The sequence of this TCR beta chain was determined in a study of cytomegalovirus exposure and HLA in healthy donors. Study observations and caveats: The study found most TCR sequences rare, yet found some public TCRs in many donors. Reportedly, diagnosis of cytomegalovirus status by the classifier showed high specificity and sensitivity. Among immune exposure information, only CMV serostatus was available.

13 Jbeta primers and 60 Vbeta primers were used for the PCR. Some clones are missing from TCRdb's copy, which holds only in-frame ones; the method was immunoSEQ multiplex PCR. The sample shows some 170,000 clones, about four fifths of them seen only once. Germline V gene lookup returns CDR1 LNHDA and CDR2 SQIVND (reference sequence). The V and J ends lost 3 bases and 5 bases respectively, with 8 bases between them. This CDR3 spans 14 amino acids. Regarding this clone: Antigen: not known.

Source material: PBMCs. The chain recombines TRBV19 with TRBJ1-6; no clear D. This TCR was sampled from a woman under 30 in good health and CMV-seropositive. The CDR3 reads CASSISRDNSPLHF. CDR3 sequence (DNA): TGTGCCAGTAGTATTTCCCGAGATAATTCACCCCTCCACTTT.